This TCR beta chain was documented in a study of molecular identifiers for immune sequencing clone quantification. Regarding this clonotype: This could be a read error, since a much larger clone is one nucleotide away.

Bulk TCR libraries used previously described methods and listed TCR primers. Using its own MiXCR run on the PCR reads, TCRdb lists one record per CDR3 protein. The table shows some 97,000 distinct CDR3 sequences, with 36% occurring only once. The CDR3 sequence is 13 residues long. V shed 8 bases and J shed 2 bases, with 13 bases lying between them. Germline V gives CDR1 MDHEN, CDR2 SYDVKM. From around 20,000 to 990,000 sorted cells, naive CD8 libraries were generated with 10%, 30% or 50% RNA. This clonotype originated in a human donor in good health. Some libraries in this study had Jurkat cell RNA spiked in. The sample was naive CD8+ T cells from blood, with Jurkat cell RNA spiked in. Subset described: FACS-sorted CD8+CD4-CCR7+CD45RA+ naive T cells. The chain has TRBV28 and TRBJ2-7; D might be TRBD2 (5 bases). The CDR3 sequence: CASGPGDAYEQYF. In DNA, the CDR3 is TGTGCCAGCGGTCCCGGGGATGCCTACGAGCAGTACTTC. Combining the CDR3 with reference TRBV28 and TRBJ2-7 gives the whole variable domain DVKVTQSSRYLVKRTGEKVFLECVQDMDHENMFWYRQDPGLGLRLIYFSYDVKMKEKGDIPEGYSVSREKKERFSLILESASTNQTSMYLCASGPGDAYEQYFGPGTRLTVT.